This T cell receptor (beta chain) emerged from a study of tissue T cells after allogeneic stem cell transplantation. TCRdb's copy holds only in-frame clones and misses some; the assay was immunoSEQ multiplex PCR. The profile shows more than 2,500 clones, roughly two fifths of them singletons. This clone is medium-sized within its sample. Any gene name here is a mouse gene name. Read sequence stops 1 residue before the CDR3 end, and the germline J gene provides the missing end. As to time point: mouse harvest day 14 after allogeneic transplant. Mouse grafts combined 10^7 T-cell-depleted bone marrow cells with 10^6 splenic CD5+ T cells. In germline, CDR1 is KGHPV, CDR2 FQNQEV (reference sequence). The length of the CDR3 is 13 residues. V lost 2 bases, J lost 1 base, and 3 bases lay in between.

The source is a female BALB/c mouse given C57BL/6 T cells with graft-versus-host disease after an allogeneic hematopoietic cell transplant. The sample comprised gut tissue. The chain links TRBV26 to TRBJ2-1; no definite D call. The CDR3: CASSLDNYAEQFF. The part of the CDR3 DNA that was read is TGTGCCAGCAGTCTGGACAACTATGCTGAGCAGTTC.